The clone carrying this T cell receptor (beta chain) showed up just once. Using immunoSEQ multiplex PCR, the repertoire was profiled, and TCRdb retains in-frame clones only, with some absent. The data contain hundreds of thousands of clones, approximately 88% of them seen just once; the ten biggest clones take up roughly 1.2%. The data were taken from a study of blood T cell repertoires in COVID-19. The germline gives CDR1 SGHTA, CDR2 FQGNSA. The length of the CDR3 is 13 residues. With 1 base removed from V and 8 bases from J, the gap between germline ends came to 9 bases. The sample taken for sequencing was PBMCs or T cells enriched from blood (not recorded which). The rearrangement joins TRBV7-2 to TRBJ2-1; tentative D call: TRBD2 (6 bases). This sequence was found in a woman aged 40 to 49 with acute COVID-19. The CDR3 DNA reads as TGTGCCAGCAGCTTAGACCAGCGGGATGAGCAGTTCTTC. Encoded protein: CASSLDQRDEQFF.